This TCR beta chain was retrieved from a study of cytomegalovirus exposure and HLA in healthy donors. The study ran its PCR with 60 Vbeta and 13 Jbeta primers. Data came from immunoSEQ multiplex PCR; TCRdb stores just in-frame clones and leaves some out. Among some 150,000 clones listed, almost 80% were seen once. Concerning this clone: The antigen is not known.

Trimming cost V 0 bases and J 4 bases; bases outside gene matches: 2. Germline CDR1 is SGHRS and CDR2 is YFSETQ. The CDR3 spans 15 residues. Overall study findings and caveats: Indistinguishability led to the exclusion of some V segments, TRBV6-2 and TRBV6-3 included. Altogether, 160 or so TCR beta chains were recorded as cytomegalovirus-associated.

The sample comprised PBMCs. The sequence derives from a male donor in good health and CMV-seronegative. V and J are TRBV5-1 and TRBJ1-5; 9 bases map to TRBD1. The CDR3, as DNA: TGCGCCAGCAGCTTGGGGACAGGGGTGAATCAGCCCCAGCATTTT. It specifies CASSLGTGVNQPQHF.